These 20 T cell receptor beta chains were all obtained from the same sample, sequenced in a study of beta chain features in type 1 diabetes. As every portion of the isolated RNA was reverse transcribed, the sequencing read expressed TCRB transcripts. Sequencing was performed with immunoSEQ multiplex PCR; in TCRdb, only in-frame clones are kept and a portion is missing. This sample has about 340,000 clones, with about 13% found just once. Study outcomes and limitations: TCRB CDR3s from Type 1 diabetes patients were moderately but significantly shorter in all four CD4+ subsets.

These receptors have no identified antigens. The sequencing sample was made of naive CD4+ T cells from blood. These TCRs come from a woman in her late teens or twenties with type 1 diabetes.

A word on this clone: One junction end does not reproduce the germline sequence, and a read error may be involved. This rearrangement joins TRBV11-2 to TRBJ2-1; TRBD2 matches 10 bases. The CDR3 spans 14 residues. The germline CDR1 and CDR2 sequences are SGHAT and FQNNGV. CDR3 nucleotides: TGTACCAGCAGCCCCGGGACTAGCGAACAAAACCAGTTCTTC. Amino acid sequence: CTSSPGTSEQNQFF.

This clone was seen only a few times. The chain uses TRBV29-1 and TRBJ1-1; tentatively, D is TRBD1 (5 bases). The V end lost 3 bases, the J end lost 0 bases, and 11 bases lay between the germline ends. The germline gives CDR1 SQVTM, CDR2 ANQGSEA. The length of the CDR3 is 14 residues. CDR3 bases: TGCAGCGTTGACTGGCGGGACCTGAACACTGAAGCTTTCTTT. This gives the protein CSVDWRDLNTEAFF. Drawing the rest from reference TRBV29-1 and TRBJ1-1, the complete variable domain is SAVISQKPSRDICQRGTSLTIQCQVDSQVTMMFWYRQQPGQSLTLIATANQGSEATYESGFVIDKFPISRPNLTFSTLTVSNMSPEDSSIYLCSVDWRDLNTEAFFGQGTRLTVV.

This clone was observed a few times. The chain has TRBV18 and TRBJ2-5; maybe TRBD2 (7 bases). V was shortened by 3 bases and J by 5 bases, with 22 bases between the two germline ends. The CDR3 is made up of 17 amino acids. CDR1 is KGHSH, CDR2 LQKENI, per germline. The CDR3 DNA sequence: TGTGCCAGCTCACCGACTTCCGGGACTACGGGGGCGGAGACCCAGTACTTC. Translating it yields CASSPTSGTTGAETQYF.

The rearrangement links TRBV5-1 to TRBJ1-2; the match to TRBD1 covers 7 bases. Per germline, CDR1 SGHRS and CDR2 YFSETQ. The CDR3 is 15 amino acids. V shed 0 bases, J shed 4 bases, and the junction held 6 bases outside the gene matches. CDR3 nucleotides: TGCGCCAGCAGCTTGGCCTACGGGACAGTCTATGGCTACACCTTC. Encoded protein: CASSLAYGTVYGYTF.

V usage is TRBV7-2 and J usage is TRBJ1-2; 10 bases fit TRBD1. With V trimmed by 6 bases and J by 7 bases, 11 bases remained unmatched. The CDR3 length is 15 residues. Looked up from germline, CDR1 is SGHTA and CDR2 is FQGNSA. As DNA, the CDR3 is TGTGCCAGCAGTTATGACAGGGGGCGCCCACTTGGCTACACCTTC. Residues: CASSYDRGRPLGYTF.

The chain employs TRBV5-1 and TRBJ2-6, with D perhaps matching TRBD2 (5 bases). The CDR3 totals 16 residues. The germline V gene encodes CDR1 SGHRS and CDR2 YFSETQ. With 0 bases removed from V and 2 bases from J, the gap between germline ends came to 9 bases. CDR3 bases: TGCGCCAGCAGCTTGGACTCCGGGGCTGGGGCCAACGTCCTGACTTTC. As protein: CASSLDSGAGANVLTF.

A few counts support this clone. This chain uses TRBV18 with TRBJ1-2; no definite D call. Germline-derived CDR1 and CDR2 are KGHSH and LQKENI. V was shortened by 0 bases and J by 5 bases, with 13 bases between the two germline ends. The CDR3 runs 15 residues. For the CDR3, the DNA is TGTGCCAGCTCACCACCGTCCAATAGCAATTATGGCTACACCTTC. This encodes CASSPPSNSNYGYTF.

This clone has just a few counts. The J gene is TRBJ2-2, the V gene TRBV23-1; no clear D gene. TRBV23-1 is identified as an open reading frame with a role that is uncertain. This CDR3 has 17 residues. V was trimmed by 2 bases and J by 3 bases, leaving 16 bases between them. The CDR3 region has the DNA TGCGCCAGCAGTCAACGTTGTGTCCCTAAGCACACCGGGGAGCTGTTTTTT. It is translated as CASSQRCVPKHTGELFF.

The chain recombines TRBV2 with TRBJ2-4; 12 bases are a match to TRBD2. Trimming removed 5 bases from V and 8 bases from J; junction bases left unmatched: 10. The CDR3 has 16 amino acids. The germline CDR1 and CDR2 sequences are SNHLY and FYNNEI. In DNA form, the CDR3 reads TGTGCCAGCAGTACCCCTAGCGGGAGGGCCGGGGACATTCAGTACTTC. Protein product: CASSTPSGRAGDIQYF.

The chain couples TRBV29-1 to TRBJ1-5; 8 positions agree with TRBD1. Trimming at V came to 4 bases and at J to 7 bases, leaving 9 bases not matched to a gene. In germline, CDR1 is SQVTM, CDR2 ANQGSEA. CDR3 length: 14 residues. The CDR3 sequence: CSVGGQGHWQPQHF. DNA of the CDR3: TGCAGCGTTGGAGGACAGGGACATTGGCAGCCCCAGCATTTT.

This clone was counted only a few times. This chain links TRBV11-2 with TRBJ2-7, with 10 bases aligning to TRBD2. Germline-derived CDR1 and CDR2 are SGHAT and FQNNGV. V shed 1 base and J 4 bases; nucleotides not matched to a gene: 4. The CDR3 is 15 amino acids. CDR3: CASSLASGSFYEQYF. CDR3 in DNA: TGTGCCAGCAGCTTAGCTAGCGGGAGTTTTTACGAGCAGTACTTC.

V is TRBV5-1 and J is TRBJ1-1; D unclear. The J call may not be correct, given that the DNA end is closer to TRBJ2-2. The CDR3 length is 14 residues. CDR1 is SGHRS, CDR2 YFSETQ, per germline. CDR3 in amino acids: CASSWTVNTGELFF. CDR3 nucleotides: TGCGCCAGCAGCTGGACCGTGAACACCGGGGAGCTGTTTTTT.

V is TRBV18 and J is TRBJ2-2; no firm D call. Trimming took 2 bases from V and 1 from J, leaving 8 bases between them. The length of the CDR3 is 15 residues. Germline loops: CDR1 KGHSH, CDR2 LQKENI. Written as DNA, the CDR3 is TGTGCCAGCTCACCAACGGGTGGGAACACCGGGGAGCTGTTTTTT. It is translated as CASSPTGGNTGELFF.

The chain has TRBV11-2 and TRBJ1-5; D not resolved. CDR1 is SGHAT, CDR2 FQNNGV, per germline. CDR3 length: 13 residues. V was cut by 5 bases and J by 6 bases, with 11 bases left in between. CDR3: CASSPSESQPQHF. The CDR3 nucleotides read TGTGCCAGCAGCCCTAGTGAGAGTCAGCCCCAGCATTTT.

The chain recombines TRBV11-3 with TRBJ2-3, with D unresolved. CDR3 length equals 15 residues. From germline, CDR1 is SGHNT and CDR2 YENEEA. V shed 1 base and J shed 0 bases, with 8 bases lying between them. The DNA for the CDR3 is TGTGCCAGCAGCTTAGTGGCGGCTAGCACAGATACGCAGTATTTT. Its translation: CASSLVAASTDTQYF.

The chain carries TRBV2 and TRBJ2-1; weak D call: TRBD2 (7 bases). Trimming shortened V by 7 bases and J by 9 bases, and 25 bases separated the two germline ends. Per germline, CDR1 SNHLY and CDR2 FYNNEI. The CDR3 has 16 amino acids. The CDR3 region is CASTRLSGTPVGEQFF. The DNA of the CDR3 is TGTGCCAGCACCCGGTTGAGCGGGACACCAGTAGGTGAGCAGTTCTTC.

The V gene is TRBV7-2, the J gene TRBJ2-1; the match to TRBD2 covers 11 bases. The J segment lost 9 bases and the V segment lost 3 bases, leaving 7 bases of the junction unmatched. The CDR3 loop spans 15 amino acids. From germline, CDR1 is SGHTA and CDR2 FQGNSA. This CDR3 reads CASSFLAGGRGEQFF. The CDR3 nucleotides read TGTGCCAGCAGCTTCTTAGCGGGAGGGCGGGGTGAGCAGTTCTTC.

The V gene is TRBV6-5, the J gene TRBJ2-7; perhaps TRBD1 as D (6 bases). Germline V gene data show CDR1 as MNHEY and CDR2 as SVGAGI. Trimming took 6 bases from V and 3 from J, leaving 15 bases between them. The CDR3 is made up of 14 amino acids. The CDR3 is CASRPGTSFYEQYV. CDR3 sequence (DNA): TGTGCCAGCAGGCCCGGGACATCCTTCTACGAGCAGTACGTC.

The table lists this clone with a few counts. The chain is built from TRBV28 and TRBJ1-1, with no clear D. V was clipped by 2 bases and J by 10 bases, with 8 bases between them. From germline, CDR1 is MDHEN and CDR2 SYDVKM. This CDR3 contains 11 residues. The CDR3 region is CASSLGQRAFF. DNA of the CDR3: TGTGCCAGCAGTTTAGGCCAGCGAGCTTTCTTT.

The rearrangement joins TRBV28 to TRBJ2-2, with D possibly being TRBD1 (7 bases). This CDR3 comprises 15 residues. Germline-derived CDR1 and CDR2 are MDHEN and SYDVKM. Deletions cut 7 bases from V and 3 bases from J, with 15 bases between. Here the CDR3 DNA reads TGTGCCAGCAAGGGCTCAGGGGGGTACACCGGGGAGCTGTTTTTT. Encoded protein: CASKGSGGYTGELFF.